Here is one T cell receptor (beta chain) with its context. Antigen: not known. These data originate in a study of cytomegalovirus exposure and HLA in healthy donors. Study-wide results and caveats: Follow-up analysis later connected one missense variant in DCLRE1C with trimming of TCR beta V- and J-genes. 87-base-pair reads could not separate some V segments, including TRBV6-2 and TRBV6-3.

Although they were nominally healthy when sampled, donors likely had unrecorded immune exposures. V shed 3 bases and J shed 7 bases, with 12 bases lying between them. CDR1 is KGHSH, CDR2 LQKENI, per germline. The CDR3 has 13 amino acids. Vbeta (60) and Jbeta (13) primers were used in the PCR. TCRdb's copy holds only in-frame clones and misses some; the assay was immunoSEQ multiplex PCR. The repertoire holds over 150,000 clones, with 80% as singletons. The sequencing sample was made of PBMCs. The J gene is TRBJ1-2, the V gene TRBV18, with D maybe TRBD1 (5 bases). This TCR came from a young man in good health and CMV-seropositive. The DNA of the CDR3 is TGTGCCAGCTCACCTGGCGGGGCTGTTGGCTACACCTTC. Residues: CASSPGGAVGYTF. Filled out from reference TRBV18 and TRBJ1-2, the complete variable domain reads NAGVMQNPRHLVRRRGQEARLRCSPMKGHSHVYWYRQLPEEGLKFMVYLQKENIIDESGMPKERFSAEFPKEGPSILRIQQVVRGDSAAYFCASSPGGAVGYTFGSGTRLTVV.